This TCR beta chain is from a study of CD8+CD57+ T cells in acquired aplastic anemia. On the study more broadly: Quantities of DNA derived from sorted CD4+ and CD8+ cells averaged around 3 ug.

Selection for sequencing was limited to patients who had shown CD8+CD57+ cell expansion by flow cytometry. Concerning this clonotype itself: The antigen remains undetermined. The junction departs from germline at one end; a sequencing error may be responsible.

Notes on the study in general: The study found no significant CD8+ Simpson's diversity difference between patients and controls.

The germline V gene encodes CDR1 SGHTA and CDR2 FQGTGA. The CDR3 length is 13 residues. The template for TCR beta VDJ and CDR3 sequence profiling was genomic DNA. MiXCR, applied by TCRdb to the reads, yields one record per CDR3 protein. The data hold 200,000 to 300,000 distinct CDR3 sequences, with 82% observed a single time. The sample comprised sorted CD4+, CD8+, or CD8+CD57+ T cells (not recorded which) from PBMCs. The clonotype originates from a human donor with aplastic anemia. This sequence joins TRBV7-3 and TRBJ2-3; the D call may be TRBD1 or TRBD2 (6 bases each). CDR3 in amino acids: CASWDGGTATEYF. Written as DNA, the CDR3 is TGTGCCAGCTGGGACGGGGGCACCGCTACGGAGTATTTT.